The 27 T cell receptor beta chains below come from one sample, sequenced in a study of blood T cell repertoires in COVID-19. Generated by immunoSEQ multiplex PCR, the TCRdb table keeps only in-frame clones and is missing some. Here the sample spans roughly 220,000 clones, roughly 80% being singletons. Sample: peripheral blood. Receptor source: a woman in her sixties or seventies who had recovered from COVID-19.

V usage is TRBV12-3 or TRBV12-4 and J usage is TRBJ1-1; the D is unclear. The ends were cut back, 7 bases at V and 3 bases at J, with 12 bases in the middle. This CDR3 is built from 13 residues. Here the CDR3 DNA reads TGTGCCAGCACCTGGGCGGGGTACACTGAAGCTTTCTTT. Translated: CASTWAGYTEAFF.

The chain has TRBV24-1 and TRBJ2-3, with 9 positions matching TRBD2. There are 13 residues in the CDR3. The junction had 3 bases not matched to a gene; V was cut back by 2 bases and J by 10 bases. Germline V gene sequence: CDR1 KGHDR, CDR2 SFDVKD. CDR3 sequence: CATSDSQRGAQYF. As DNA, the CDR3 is TGTGCCACCAGTGATTCCCAGCGGGGGGCGCAGTATTTT.

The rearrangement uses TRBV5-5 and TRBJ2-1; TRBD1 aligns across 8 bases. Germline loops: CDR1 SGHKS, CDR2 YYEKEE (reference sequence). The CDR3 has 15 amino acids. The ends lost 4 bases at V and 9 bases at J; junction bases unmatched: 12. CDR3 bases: TGTGCCAGCAGCGGGACAGGTGGACACGGGGGTGAGCAGTTCTTC. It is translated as CASSGTGGHGGEQFF.

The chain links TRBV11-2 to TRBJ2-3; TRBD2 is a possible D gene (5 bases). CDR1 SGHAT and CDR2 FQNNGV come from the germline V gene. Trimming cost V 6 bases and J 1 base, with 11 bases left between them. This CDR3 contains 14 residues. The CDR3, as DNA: TGTGCCAGCAGTCCGTCCGGGGGCACAGATACGCAGTATTTT. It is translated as CASSPSGGTDTQYF.

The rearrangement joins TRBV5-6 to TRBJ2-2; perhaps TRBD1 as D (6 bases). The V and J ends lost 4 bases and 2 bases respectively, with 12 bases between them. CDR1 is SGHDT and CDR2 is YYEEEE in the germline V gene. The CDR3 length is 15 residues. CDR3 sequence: CASSGGRGNTGELFF. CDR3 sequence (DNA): TGTGCCAGCAGCGGGGGCAGGGGAAACACCGGGGAGCTGTTTTTT.

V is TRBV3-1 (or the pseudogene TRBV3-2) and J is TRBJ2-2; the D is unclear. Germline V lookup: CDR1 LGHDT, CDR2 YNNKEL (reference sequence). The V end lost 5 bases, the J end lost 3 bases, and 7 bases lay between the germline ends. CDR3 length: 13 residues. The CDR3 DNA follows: TGTGCCAGCAGCGGGCCTTACACCGGGGAGCTGTTTTTT. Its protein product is CASSGPYTGELFF.

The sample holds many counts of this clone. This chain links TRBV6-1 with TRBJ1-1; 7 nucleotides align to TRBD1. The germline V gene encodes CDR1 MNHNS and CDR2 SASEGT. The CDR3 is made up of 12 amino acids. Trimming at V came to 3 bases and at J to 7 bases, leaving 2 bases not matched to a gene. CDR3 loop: CASSETGSEAFF. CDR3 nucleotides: TGTGCCAGCAGTGAGACAGGGAGTGAAGCTTTCTTT.

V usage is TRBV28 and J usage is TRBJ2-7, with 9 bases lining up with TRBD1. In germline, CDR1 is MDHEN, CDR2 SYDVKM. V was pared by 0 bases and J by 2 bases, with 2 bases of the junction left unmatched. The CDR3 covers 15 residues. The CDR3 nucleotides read TGTGCCAGCAGTTTATGGGGACAGGGCGCCTACGAGCAGTACTTC. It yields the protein CASSLWGQGAYEQYF.

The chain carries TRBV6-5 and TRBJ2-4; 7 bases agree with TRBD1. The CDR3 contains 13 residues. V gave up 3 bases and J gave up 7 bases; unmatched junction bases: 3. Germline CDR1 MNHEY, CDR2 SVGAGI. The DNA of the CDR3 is TGTGCCAGCAGTTATGCCAGGGGGAACATTCAGTACTTC. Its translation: CASSYARGNIQYF.

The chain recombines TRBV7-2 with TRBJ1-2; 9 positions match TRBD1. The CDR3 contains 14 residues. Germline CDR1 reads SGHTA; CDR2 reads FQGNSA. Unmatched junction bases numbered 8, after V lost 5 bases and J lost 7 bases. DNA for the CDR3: TGTGCCAGCAGCAAACGGGACAGGGAAGGTGGCTACACCTTC. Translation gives CASSKRDREGGYTF.

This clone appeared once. DNA of the CDR3: TGCGCCAGCAGCCTAAAGTCGGCGGGCGGCGCCGGGGAGCTGTTTTTT. Its protein is CASSLKSAGGAGELFF. V gene TRBV4-1 combines with J gene TRBJ2-2; a weak D match, TRBD2 (5 bases). The CDR3 contains 16 residues. Trimming pared 4 bases from V and 6 bases from J, leaving 18 bases between. Per the germline V gene, CDR1 is MGHRA and CDR2 is YSYEKL.

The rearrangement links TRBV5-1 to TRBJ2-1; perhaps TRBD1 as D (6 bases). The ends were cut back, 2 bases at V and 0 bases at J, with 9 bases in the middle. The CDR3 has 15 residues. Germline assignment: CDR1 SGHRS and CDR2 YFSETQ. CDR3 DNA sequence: TGCGCCAGCAGCTTCCGGGACAACTCCTACAATGAGCAGTTCTTC. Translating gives CASSFRDNSYNEQFF.

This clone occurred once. CDR3 DNA: TGTGCTAGTGGCCACCCCGCCCGCAGTTACGAGCAGTACTTC. Amino acids: CASGHPARSYEQYF. J is TRBJ2-7 and V is TRBV12-5; D ambiguous. In germline, CDR1 is LGHNT, CDR2 FRNRAP. V lost 6 bases to trimming and J lost 4 bases, with 16 bases between them. This CDR3 has 14 amino acids.

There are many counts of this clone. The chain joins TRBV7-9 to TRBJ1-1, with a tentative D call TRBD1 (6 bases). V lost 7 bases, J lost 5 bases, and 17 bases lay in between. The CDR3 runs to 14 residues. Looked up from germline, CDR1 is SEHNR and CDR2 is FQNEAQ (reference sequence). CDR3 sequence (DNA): TGTGCCAGCAAACCACGGGCGGGGGCGACTGAAGCTTTCTTT. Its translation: CASKPRAGATEAFF.

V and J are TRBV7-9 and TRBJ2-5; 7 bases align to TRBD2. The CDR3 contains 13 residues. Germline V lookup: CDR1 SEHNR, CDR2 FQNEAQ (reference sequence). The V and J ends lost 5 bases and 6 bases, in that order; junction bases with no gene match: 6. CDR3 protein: CASSQTSAKTQYF. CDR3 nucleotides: TGTGCCAGCAGCCAAACTAGCGCGAAGACCCAGTACTTC. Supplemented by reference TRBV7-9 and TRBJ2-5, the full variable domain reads DTGVSQNPRHKITKRGQNVTFRCDPISEHNRLYWYRQTLGQGPEFLTYFQNEAQLEKSRLLSDRFSAERPKGSFSTLEIQRTEQGDSAMYLCASSQTSAKTQYFGPGTRLLVL.

DNA of the CDR3: TGTGCCAGTAGTAGTCAGGGGGCTCCGTATGGCTACACCTTC. It yields the protein CASSSQGAPYGYTF. The chain uses TRBV19 and TRBJ1-2, with TRBD1 matching 8 bases. V shed 4 bases, J shed 5 bases, and the junction held 6 bases outside the gene matches. CDR1 and CDR2 from the germline V gene are LNHDA and SQIVND (reference sequence). The CDR3 contains 14 residues.

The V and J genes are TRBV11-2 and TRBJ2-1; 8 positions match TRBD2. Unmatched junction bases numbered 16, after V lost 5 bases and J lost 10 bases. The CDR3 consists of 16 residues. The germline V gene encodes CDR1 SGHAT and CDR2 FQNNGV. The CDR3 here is CASSTILGRGGAEQFF. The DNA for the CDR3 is TGTGCCAGCAGCACCATATTAGGTCGGGGGGGAGCGGAGCAGTTCTTC.

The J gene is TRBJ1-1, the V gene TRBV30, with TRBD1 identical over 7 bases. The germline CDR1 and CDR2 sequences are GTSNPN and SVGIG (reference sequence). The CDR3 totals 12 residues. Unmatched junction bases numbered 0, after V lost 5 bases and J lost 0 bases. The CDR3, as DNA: TGTGCCTGGGGACAGGTGAACACTGAAGCTTTCTTT. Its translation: CAWGQVNTEAFF.

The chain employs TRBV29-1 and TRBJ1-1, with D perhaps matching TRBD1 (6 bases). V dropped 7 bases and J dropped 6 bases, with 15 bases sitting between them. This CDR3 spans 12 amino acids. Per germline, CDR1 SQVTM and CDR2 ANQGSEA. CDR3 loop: CSAGGGPPEAFF. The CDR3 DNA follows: TGCAGCGCTGGGGGCGGGCCCCCTGAAGCTTTCTTT. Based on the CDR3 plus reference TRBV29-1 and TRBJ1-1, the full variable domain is SAVISQKPSRDICQRGTSLTIQCQVDSQVTMMFWYRQQPGQSLTLIATANQGSEATYESGFVIDKFPISRPNLTFSTLTVSNMSPEDSSIYLCSAGGGPPEAFFGQGTRLTVV.

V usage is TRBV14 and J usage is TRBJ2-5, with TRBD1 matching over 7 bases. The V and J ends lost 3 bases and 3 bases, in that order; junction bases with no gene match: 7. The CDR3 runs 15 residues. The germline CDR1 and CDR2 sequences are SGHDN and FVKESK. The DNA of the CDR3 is TGTGCCAGCAGCCAGATGTACAGGGGTAAAGAGACCCAGTACTTC. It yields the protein CASSQMYRGKETQYF.

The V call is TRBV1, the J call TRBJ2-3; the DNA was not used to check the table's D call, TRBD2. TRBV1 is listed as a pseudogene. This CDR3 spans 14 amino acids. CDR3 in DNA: TGCACAGATGCCGGGAGCACCAGTCCAGATACGCAGTATTTT. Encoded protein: CTDAGSTSPDTQYF.

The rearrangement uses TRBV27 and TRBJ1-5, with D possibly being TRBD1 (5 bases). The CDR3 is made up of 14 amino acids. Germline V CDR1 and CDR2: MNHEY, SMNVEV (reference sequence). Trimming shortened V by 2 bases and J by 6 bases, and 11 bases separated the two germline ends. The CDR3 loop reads CASSLGADGQPQHF. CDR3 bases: TGTGCCAGCAGTTTAGGGGCAGACGGTCAGCCCCAGCATTTT.

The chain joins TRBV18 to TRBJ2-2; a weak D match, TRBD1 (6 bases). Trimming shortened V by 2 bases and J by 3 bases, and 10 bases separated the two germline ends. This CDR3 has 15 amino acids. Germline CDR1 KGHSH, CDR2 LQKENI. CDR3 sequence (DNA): TGTGCCAGCTCACCAGTCAGGGGCGACACCGGGGAGCTGTTTTTT. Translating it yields CASSPVRGDTGELFF.

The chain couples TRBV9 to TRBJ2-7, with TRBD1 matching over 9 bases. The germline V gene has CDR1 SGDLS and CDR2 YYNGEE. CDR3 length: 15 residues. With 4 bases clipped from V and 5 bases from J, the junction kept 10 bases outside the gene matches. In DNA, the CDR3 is TGTGCCAGCAGCCCACCTGGACAGGGGCTCCACGAGCAGTACTTC. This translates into CASSPPGQGLHEQYF.

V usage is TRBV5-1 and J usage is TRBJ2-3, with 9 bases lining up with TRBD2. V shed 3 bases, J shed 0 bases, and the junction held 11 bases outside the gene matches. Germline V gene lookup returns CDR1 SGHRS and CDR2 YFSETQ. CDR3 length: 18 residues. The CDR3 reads CASSSVSGSEPSTDTQYF. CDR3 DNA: TGCGCCAGCAGCTCCGTTAGCGGGAGCGAACCTAGCACAGATACGCAGTATTTT. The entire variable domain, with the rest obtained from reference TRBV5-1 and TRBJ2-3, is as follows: KAGVTQTPRYLIKTRGQQVTLSCSPISGHRSVSWYQQTPGQGLQFLFEYFSETQRNKGNFPGRFSGRQFSNSRSEMNVSTLELGDSALYLCASSSVSGSEPSTDTQYFGPGTRLTVL.

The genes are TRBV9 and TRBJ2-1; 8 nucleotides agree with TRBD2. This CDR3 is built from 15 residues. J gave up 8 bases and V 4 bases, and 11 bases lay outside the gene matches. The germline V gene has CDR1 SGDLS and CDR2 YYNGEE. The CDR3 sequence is CASSPRGAIRDEQFF. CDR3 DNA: TGTGCCAGCAGCCCGCGGGGGGCCATTAGGGATGAGCAGTTCTTC.

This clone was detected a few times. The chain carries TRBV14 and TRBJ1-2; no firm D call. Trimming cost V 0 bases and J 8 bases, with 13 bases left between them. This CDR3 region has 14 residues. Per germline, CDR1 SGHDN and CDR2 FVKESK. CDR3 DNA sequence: TGTGCCAGCAGCCAAGATCGCGGATTTGGAGGCTACACCTTC. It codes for CASSQDRGFGGYTF.